These 17 T cell receptor beta chains originate from one sample sequenced in a study of T cells in Graves' hyperthyroidism and ophthalmopathy. It was RNA transcripts that yielded the amplified TCR beta CDR3 regions. When the TCR CDR3 underwent first-round RT-PCR, the HTBI primer set was used. TCRdb reprocessed the multiplex PCR reads via MiXCR and lists one record per CDR3 protein. The data show fewer than 500,000 distinct CDR3 sequences, 14% to 15% seen once. Sequencing input: blood. Every receptor here comes from a young man with Graves' ophthalmopathy.

The chain employs TRBV20-1 and TRBJ2-2; 9 nucleotides align to TRBD2. The V and J ends lost 7 bases and 5 bases, in that order; junction bases with no gene match: 8. Per the germline V gene, CDR1 is DFQATT and CDR2 is SNEGSKA (reference sequence). This CDR3 has 14 amino acids. This CDR3 is CSVNSGSQTGELFF. In DNA form, the CDR3 reads TGCAGTGTCAATAGCGGGAGTCAAACCGGGGAGCTGTTTTTT.

The sample holds a few counts of this clonotype. V usage is TRBV24-1 and J usage is TRBJ2-3; no clear D. Germline V CDR1 and CDR2: KGHDR, SFDVKD. V was clipped by 0 bases and J by 1 base, with 4 bases between them. This CDR3 has 14 amino acids. For the CDR3, the DNA is TGTGCCACCAGTGATTTGGCGGGCACAGATACGCAGTATTTT. This codes for CATSDLAGTDTQYF.

This clonotype has a handful of counts. The rearrangement links TRBV7-9 to TRBJ2-5; possible D gene TRBD2, 5 bases. V lost 1 base and J lost 5, with 17 bases in between. Germline CDR1 SEHNR, CDR2 FQNEAQ (reference sequence). CDR3 size: 16 residues. For the CDR3, the DNA is TGTGCCAGCAGCTTAGGCTGGGAGAATGGTCGGGAGACCCAGTACTTC. It is translated as CASSLGWENGRETQYF.

This clonotype has a count of ten or more. The rearrangement links TRBV20-1 to TRBJ2-5, with unresolved D. The CDR3 has 12 amino acids. With 3 bases removed from V and 2 bases from J, the gap between germline ends came to 7 bases. Germline assignment: CDR1 DFQATT and CDR2 SNEGSKA (reference sequence). The DNA of the CDR3 is TGCAGTGCTAGTTTTCGGCAAGAGACCCAGTACTTC. As protein: CSASFRQETQYF.

This clonotype has a handful of counts. J is TRBJ1-1 and V is TRBV29-1; D is perhaps TRBD1 (5 bases). V was shortened by 0 bases and J by 6 bases, with 8 bases between the two germline ends. CDR1 and CDR2 from the germline V gene are SQVTM and ANQGSEA. This CDR3 spans 12 amino acids. For the CDR3, the DNA is TGCAGCGTTGAAGATGGGGGACCTGAAGCTTTCTTT. Protein product: CSVEDGGPEAFF.

This clonotype was found many times. The chain links TRBV6-2 or TRBV6-3 to TRBJ2-7; possible D gene TRBD1, 5 bases. Germline CDR1 reads MNHEY; CDR2 reads SVGEGT. The V and J ends lost 0 bases and 2 bases respectively, with 14 bases between them. This CDR3 is built from 16 residues. CDR3 residues: CASSYSIRDSTYEQYF. The CDR3 DNA reads TGTGCCAGCAGTTACTCGATCCGAGACAGCACCTACGAGCAGTACTTC.

This clonotype was detected a few times. The chain links TRBV10-3 to TRBJ2-1; D is undetermined. The CDR3 sequence is 11 residues long. Germline V lookup: CDR1 ENHRY, CDR2 SYGVKD. Trimming removed 6 bases at V and 5 bases at J, with 5 bases between. The CDR3 spells CAIRKNNEQFF. CDR3 nucleotides: TGTGCCATCAGGAAGAACAATGAGCAGTTCTTC.

This clonotype came up many times. This chain links TRBV11-2 with TRBJ2-1, with D possibly matching TRBD2 (6 bases). Per germline, CDR1 SGHAT and CDR2 FQNNGV. The CDR3 runs 13 residues. Trimming pared 5 bases from V and 8 bases from J, leaving 13 bases between. The chain's CDR3 is CASSRIGEDEQFF. As DNA, the CDR3 is TGTGCCAGCAGCCGTATAGGGGAGGATGAGCAGTTCTTC. The whole variable domain, filled in from reference TRBV11-2 and TRBJ2-1, reads EAGVAQSPRYKIIEKRQSVAFWCNPISGHATLYWYQQILGQGPKLLIQFQNNGVVDDSQLPKDRFSAERLKGVDSTLKIQPAKLEDSAVYLCASSRIGEDEQFFGPGTRLTVL.

V gene TRBV5-1 combines with J gene TRBJ2-7, with 14 bases matching TRBD2. J lost 5 bases, V lost 3 bases, and 10 bases had no gene match. The V gene's germline CDR1 is SGHRS and CDR2 YFSETQ. The CDR3 contains 17 residues. The CDR3 region is CASSWGLAGAPVDEQYF. In DNA, the CDR3 is TGCGCCAGCAGCTGGGGACTAGCGGGAGCGCCTGTAGACGAGCAGTACTTC.

This clonotype has more than one count but fewer than ten. This sequence joins TRBV10-3 and TRBJ1-5, with unresolved D. V shed 10 bases and J shed 3 bases, with 16 bases lying between them. Germline-derived CDR1 and CDR2 are ENHRY and SYGVKD. The CDR3 consists of 14 residues. Written as DNA, the CDR3 is TGTGCCACGGGAGATGACGGGGACAATCAGCCCCAGCATTTT. Residues: CATGDDGDNQPQHF.

This clonotype was observed many times. The CDR3 spells CATSRDGDRAREQFF. DNA of the CDR3: TGTGCCACCAGCAGAGATGGGGACAGGGCACGTGAGCAGTTCTTC. The chain couples TRBV15 to TRBJ2-1; 9 nucleotides align to TRBD1. Germline V lookup: CDR1 LNHNV, CDR2 YYDKDF (reference sequence). The CDR3 contains 15 residues. The trim removed 0 bases at V and 9 bases at J, leaving 6 bases unmatched.

This chain joins TRBV2 and TRBJ1-2, with unresolved D. The CDR3 extends over 13 amino acids. The germline CDR1 and CDR2 sequences are SNHLY and FYNNEI. V was pared by 6 bases and J by 0 bases, with 8 bases between. CDR3 nucleotides: TGTGCCAGCAGGGAGGGCGCTAACTATGGCTACACCTTC. Protein sequence: CASREGANYGYTF.

This clonotype was detected ten times or more. V usage is TRBV7-9 and J usage is TRBJ1-4; TRBD1 matches at 9 bases. This CDR3 region has 14 residues. Germline V gene lookup returns CDR1 SEHNR and CDR2 FQNEAQ (reference sequence). V dropped 6 bases and J dropped 7; count of bases not matched to a gene: 6. The CDR3 protein is CASSRTGAGEKLFF. DNA of the CDR3: TGTGCCAGCAGTCGGACAGGGGCGGGTGAAAAACTGTTTTTT.

This clonotype was counted at least ten times. CDR3 sequence reads: CASSPSGRADEQYF. Here the CDR3 DNA reads TGTGCCAGCAGCCCGAGCGGGAGGGCGGACGAGCAGTACTTC. The chain is built from TRBV3-1 and TRBJ2-7, with 10 bases aligning to TRBD2. CDR1 is LGHDT, CDR2 YNNKEL, per germline (reference sequence). With 4 bases clipped from V and 5 bases from J, the junction kept 5 bases outside the gene matches. This CDR3 contains 14 residues.

The rearrangement joins TRBV6-1 to TRBJ1-3, with D hard to call. Trimming removed 1 base at V and 3 bases at J, with 10 bases between. Germline V CDR1 and CDR2: MNHNS, SASEGT. The CDR3 is made up of 15 amino acids. CDR3 coding DNA: TGTGCCAGCAGTGAAGTAAGAGTACTTGGAAACACCATATATTTT. Protein product: CASSEVRVLGNTIYF.

The chain uses TRBV27 and TRBJ2-7; D might be TRBD1 (6 bases). Trimming left V 6 bases short and J 2 bases short, with 11 bases between. This CDR3 spans 13 amino acids. The V gene's germline CDR1 is MNHEY and CDR2 SMNVEV (reference sequence). The CDR3 spells CASRWRQAYEQYF. CDR3 nucleotide sequence: TGTGCCAGCAGATGGAGACAGGCCTACGAGCAGTACTTC.

This chain joins TRBV30 and TRBJ2-1, with 7 bases aligning to TRBD1. Trimming took 3 bases from V and 1 from J; bases not matched to a gene: 0. Germline assignment: CDR1 GTSNPN and CDR2 SVGIG (reference sequence). The CDR3 is made up of 13 amino acids. The CDR3 reads CAWRQGSYNEQFF. Here the CDR3 DNA reads TGTGCCTGGAGACAGGGGTCCTACAATGAGCAGTTCTTC.